The T cell receptor beta chain described here comes from a study of OX40 agonist ivuxolimab in advanced cancers. Libraries were prepared by immunoSEQ multiplex PCR; TCRdb keeps only in-frame clonotypes and omits some of them. The sample shows around 20,000 clones, 84% of them seen only once. V was pared by 0 bases and J by 6 bases, with 7 bases between. The germline CDR1 and CDR2 sequences are SGDLS and YYNGEE. The CDR3 consists of 13 residues. With respect to this clone: Its antigen is unidentified.

Notes on the study in general: Both blood CD4+ and CD8+ T cells showed clonal growth by week 6 at 0.1 to 3.0 mg/kg. In a subset of nonresponders, normalized T-cell clonal expansion was also low. The antigen specificity of the peripheral T cells (those that were expanded) was not determined.

The chain uses TRBV9 and TRBJ2-1; unclear D gene. The input for sequencing was CD4+ or CD8+ T cells sorted from blood, taken in a trial of the OX40 agonist ivuxolimab. The clonotype comes from an adult with an advanced solid tumor such as melanoma, head and neck, liver or kidney cancer. This chain's CDR3 is CASSVGASNEQFF. The CDR3 coding sequence is TGTGCCAGCAGCGTAGGTGCTTCCAATGAGCAGTTCTTC.